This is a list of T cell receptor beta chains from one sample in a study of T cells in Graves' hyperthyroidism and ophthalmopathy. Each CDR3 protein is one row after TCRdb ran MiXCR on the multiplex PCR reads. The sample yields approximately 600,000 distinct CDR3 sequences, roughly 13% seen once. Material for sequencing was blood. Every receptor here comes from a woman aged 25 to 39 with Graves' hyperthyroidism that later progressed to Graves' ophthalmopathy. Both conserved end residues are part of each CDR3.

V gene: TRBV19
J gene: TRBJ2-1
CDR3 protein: CASSISGQGRNEQFF

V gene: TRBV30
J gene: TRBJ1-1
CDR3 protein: CAWTNPGSTEAFF

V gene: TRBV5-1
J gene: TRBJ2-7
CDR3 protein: CASSLGEAGIYYEQYF

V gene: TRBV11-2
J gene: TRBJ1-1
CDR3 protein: CASSLDLAGVNTEAFF

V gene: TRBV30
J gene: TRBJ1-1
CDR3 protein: CAWSVLRVLNTEAFF

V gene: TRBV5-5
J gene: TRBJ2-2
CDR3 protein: CASSLDFGGPGELFF

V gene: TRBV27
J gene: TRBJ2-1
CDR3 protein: CATRGAGVDEQFF

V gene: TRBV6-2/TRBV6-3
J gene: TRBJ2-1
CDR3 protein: CASSLAGIANEQFF

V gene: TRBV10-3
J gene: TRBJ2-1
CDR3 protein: CAISKALADYNEQFF

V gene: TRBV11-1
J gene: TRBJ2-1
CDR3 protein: CASGYNEQFF

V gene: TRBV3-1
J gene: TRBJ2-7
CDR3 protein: CASSQDRRGQYF

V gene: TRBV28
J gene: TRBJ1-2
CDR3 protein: CASSSLSEGGYGYTF

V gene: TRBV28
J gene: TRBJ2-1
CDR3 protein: CASSGWGQGITYNEQFF

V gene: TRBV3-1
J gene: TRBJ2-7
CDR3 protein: CASSQVYEQYF

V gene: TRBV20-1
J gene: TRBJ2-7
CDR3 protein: CSARDRRISYEQYF

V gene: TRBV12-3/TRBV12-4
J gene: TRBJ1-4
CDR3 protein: CASRDRGSNEKLFF

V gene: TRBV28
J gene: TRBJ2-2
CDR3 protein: CASGRGPTNTGELFF

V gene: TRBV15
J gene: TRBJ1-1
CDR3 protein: CATSRDTGGLTEAFF

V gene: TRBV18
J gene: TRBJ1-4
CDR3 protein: CASSPLYRDRTNEKLFF

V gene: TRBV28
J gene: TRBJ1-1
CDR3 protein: CASSTSDRDGEAFF

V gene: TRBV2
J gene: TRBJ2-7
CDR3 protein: CASRYNTYEQYF

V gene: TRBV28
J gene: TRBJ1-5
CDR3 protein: CASSWIPDISLQPQHF